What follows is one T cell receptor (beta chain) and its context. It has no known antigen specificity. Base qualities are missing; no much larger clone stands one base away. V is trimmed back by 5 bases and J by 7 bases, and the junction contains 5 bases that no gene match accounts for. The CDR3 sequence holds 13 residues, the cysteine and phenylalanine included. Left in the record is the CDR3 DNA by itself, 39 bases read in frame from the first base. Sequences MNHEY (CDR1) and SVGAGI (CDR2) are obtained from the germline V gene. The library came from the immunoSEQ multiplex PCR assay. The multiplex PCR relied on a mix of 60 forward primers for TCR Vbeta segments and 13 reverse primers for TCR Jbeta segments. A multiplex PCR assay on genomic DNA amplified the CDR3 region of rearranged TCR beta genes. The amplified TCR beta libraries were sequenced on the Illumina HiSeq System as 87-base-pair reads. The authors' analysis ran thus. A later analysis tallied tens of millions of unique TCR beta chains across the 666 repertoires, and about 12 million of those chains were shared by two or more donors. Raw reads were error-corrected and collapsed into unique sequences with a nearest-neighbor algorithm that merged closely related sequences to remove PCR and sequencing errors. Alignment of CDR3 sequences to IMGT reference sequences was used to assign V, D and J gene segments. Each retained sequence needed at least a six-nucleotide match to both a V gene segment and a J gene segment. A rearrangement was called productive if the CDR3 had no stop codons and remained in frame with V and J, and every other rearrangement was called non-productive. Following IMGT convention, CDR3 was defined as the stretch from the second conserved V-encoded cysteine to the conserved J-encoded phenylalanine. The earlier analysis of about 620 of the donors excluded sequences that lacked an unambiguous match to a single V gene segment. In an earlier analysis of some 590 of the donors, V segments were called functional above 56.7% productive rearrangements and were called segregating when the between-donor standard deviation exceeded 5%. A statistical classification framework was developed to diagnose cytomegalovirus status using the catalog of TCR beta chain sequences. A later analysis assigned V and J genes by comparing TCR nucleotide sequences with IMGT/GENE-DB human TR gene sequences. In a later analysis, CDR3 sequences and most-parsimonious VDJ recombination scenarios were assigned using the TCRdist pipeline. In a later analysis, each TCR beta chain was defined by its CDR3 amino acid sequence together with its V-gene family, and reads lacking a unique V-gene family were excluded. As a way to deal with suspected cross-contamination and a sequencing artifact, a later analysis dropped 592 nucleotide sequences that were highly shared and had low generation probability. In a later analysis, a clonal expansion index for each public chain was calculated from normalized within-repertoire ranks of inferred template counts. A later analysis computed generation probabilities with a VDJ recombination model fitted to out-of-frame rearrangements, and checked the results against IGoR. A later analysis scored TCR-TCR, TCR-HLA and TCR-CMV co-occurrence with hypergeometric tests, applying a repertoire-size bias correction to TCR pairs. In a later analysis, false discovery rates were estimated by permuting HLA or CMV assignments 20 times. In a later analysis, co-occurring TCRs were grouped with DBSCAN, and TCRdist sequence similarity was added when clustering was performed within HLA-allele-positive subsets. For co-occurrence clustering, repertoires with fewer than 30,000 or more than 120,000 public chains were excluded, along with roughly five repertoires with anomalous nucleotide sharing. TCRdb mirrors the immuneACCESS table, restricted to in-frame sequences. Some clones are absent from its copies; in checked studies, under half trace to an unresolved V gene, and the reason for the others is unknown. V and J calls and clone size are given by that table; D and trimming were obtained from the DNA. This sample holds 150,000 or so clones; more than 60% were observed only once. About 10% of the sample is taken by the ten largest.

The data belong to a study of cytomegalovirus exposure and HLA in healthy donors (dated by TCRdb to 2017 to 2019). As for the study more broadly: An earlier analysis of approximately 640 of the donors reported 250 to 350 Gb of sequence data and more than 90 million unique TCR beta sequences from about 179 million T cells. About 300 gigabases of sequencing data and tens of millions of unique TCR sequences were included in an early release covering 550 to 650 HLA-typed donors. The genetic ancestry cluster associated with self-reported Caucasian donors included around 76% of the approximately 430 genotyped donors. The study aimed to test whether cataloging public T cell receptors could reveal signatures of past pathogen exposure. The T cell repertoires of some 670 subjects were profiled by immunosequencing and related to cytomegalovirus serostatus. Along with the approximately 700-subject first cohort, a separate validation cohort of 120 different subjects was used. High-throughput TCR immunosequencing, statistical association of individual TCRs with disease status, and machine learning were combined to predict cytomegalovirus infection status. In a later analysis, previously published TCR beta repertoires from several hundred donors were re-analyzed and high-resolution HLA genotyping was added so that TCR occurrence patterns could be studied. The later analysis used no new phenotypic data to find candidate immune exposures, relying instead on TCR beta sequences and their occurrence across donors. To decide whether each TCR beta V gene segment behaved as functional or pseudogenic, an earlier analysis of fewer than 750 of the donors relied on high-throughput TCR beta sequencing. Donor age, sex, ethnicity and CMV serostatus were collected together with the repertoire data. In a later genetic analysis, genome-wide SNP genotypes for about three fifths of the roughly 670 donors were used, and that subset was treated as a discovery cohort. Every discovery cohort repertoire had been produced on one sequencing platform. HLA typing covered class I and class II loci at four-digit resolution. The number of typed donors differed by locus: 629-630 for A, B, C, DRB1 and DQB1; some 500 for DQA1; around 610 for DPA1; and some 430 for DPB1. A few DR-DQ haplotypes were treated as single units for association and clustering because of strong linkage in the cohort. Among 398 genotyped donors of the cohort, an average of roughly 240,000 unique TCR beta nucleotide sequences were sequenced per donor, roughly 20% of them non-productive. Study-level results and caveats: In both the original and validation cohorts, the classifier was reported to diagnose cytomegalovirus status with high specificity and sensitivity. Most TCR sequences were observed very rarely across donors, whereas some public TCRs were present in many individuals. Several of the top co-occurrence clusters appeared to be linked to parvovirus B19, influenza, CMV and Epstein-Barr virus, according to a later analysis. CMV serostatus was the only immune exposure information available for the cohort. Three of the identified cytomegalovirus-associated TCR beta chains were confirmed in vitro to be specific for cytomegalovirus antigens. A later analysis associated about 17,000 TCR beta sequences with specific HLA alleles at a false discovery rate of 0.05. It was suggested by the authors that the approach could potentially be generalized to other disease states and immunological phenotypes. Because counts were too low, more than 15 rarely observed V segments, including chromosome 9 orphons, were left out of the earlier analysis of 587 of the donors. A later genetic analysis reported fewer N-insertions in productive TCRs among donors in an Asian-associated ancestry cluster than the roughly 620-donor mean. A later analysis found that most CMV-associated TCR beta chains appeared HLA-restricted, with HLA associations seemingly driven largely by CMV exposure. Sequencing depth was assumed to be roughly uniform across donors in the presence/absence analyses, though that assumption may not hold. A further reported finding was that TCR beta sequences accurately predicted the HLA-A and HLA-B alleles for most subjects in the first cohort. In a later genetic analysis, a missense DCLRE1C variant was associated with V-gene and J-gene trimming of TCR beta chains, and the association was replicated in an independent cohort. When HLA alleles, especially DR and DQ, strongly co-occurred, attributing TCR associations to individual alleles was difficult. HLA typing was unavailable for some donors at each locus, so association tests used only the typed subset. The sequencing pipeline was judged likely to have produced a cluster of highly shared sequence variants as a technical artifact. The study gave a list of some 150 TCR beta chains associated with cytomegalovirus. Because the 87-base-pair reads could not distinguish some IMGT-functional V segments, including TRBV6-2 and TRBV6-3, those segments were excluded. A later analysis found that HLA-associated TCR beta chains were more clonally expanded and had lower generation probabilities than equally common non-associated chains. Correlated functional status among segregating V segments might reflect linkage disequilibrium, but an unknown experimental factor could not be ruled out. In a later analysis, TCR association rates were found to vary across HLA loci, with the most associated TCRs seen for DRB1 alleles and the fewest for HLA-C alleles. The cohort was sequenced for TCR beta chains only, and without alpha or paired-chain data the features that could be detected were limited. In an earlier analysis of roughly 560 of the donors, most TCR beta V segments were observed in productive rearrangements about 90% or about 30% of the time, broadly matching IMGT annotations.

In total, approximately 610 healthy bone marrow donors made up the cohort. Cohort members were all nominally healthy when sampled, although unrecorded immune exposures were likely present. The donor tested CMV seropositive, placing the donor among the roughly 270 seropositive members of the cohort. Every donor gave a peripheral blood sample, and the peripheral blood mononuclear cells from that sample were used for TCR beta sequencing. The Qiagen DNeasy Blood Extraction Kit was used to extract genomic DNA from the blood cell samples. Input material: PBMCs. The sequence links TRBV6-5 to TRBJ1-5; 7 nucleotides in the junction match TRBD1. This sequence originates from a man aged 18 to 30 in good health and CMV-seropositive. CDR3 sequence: CASSPGQTQPQHF. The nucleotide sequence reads TGTGCCAGCAGTCCGGGACAGACGCAGCCCCAGCATTTT.